The T cell receptor (beta chain) described here comes from a study of shared clonotypes between healthy human individuals. Study context: The people who gave samples were two women and three men aged 18 to 49.

General study points: In the sorted subsets, rarefaction showed sequencing was incomplete despite large depth. Clonotypes shared by all four sorted-subset donors had higher generation probabilities than non-shared clonotypes.

Remarks on this clone: Its antigen is unknown.

This CDR3 comprises 17 residues. The V gene end was trimmed by 2 bases and the J gene end by 4 bases; junction bases not matched to a gene: 8. Germline CDR1 is MNHNS and CDR2 is SASEGT. TCRdb's copy holds only in-frame clones and misses some; the assay was immunoSEQ multiplex PCR. The top ten clones hold roughly 0.15% of a sample with millions of clones, approximately 90% of them seen once. This TCR was recovered from a man aged 18 to 30 in good health. The specimen sequenced was naive CD4+ T cells sorted from blood. Described subset: CD45RA+ positively selected. The chain combines TRBV6-1 with TRBJ1-2; the match to TRBD1 covers 12 bases. The CDR3 nucleotides are TGTGCCAGCAGTGAATACGGGACAGGGGGCAATGGCTATGGCTACACCTTC. Its translation: CASSEYGTGGNGYGYTF.